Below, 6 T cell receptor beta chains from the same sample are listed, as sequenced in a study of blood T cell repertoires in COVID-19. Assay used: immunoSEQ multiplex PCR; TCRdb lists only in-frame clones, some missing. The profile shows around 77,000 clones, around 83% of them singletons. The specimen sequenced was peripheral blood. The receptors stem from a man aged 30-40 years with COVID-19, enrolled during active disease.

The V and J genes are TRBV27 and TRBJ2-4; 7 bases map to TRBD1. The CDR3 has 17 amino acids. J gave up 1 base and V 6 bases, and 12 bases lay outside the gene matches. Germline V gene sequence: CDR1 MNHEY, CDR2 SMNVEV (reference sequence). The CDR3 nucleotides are TGTGCCAGCAGGACAAGACAGGGCGCCAGGGCCAAAAACATTCAGTACTTC. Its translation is CASRTRQGARAKNIQYF.

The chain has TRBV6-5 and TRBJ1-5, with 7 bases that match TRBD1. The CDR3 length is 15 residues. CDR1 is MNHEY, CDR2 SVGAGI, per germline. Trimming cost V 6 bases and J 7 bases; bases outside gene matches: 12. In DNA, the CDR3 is TGTGCCAGCAGCGGATCGACAGGGCGAAACCAGCCCCAGCATTTT. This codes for CASSGSTGRNQPQHF.

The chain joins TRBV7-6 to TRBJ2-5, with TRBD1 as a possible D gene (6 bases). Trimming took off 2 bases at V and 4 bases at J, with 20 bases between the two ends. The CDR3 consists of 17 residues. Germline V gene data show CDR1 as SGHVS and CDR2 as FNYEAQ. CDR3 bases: TGTGCCAGCAGCTTACCCCAACTGGAGCCAGGGGTAGAGACCCAGTACTTC. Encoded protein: CASSLPQLEPGVETQYF.

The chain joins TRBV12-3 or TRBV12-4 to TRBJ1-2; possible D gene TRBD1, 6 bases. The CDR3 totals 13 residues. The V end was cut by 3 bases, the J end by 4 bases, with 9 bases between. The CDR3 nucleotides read TGTGCCAGCAGTTTGTTCAGGGGCTATGGCTACACCTTC. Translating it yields CASSLFRGYGYTF.

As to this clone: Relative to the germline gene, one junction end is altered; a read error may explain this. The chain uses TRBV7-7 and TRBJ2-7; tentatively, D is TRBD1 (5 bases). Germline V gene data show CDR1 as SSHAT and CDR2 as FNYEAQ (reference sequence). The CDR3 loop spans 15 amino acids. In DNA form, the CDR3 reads TGTGCTAGCAGCTTAGAAGCAGGGCCCTCCTACGAGCAGTACTTC. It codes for CASSLEAGPSYEQYF.

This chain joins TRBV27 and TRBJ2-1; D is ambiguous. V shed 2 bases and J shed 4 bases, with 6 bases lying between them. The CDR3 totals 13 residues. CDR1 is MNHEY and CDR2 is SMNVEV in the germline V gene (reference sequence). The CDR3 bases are TGTGCCAGCAGTTTAAACGGGTACAATGAGCAGTTCTTC. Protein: CASSLNGYNEQFF.